The present entry profiles one T cell receptor (beta chain) with its context. Its antigen is not identified. Here immunoSEQ multiplex PCR was the method, and the copy in TCRdb shows in-frame clones only, minus some. The sample consists of 40,000 to 60,000 clones, approximately 94% of them appearing once. The data originate from a study of T cell therapy after organ transplantation. Across the whole study: Up to 6 doses were given at 2-week intervals. Study outcomes and limitations: Concurrent antirejection and antiviral drugs remain unassessed confounders. Endogenous clonotypes not in therapy products appeared after therapy alongside transferred ones. Few nonresponder expansions may reflect low coverage from poor CD8+ yield.

CDR3 length: 12 residues. CDR1 is MNHEY and CDR2 is SVGAGI in the germline V gene. The V and J ends lost 8 bases and 8 bases, in that order; junction bases with no gene match: 5. The chain uses TRBV6-5 and TRBJ1-2; TRBD1 agrees at 10 bases. The origin of this receptor is a human patient who had received a solid organ transplant and had CMV disease. The specimen was CD8+ T cells from blood, collected before autologous CMV-specific T cell therapy. CDR3 protein: CASLGQGNGYTF. The CDR3 DNA is TGTGCCAGCTTGGGACAGGGGAACGGCTACACCTTC.